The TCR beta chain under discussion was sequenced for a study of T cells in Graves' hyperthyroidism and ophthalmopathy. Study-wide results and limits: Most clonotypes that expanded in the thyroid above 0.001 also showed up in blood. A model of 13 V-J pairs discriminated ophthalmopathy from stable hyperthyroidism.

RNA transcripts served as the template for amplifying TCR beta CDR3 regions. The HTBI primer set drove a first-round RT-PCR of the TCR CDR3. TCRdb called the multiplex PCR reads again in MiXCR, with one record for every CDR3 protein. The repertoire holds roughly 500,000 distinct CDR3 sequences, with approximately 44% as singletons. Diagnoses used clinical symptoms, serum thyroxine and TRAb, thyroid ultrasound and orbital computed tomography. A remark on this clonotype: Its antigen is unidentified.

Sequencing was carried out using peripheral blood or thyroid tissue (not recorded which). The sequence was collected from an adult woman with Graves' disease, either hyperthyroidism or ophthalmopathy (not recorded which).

This chain's CDR3 is CANYGRTYGYTF. The DNA for the CDR3 is TGTGCCAACTACGGGAGGACCTATGGCTACACCTTC. The chain uses TRBV10-3 and TRBJ1-2; no clear D. The CDR3 extends over 12 amino acids. Per the germline V gene, CDR1 is ENHRY and CDR2 is SYGVKD. V lost 10 bases, J lost 4 bases, and 13 bases lay in between.